This T cell receptor beta chain was found in a study of shared clonotypes between healthy human individuals. Findings of the study overall: Only blood samples were collected, and tissue repertoires likely differ. Shared across a handful of donors were around 5% of the naive CD4 clonotypes. Owing to a small donor count, the genetic and exposure-history diversity represented was limited.

Sequencing used immunoSEQ multiplex PCR; TCRdb keeps in-frame clones, though not all of them. The sample shows roughly 1,800,000 clones, about 94% of them seen only once. Trimming removed 1 base from V and 0 bases from J, with 10 bases in between. Germline CDR1 reads MNHNS; CDR2 reads SASEGT. This CDR3 comprises 15 residues. CD45RO-negative, CCR7-positively selected cells formed the naive CD8 fraction, excluding terminally differentiated effector memory CD45RA+ cells. Notes on this clone: The antigen is not known.

Sequenced sample: naive CD8+ T cells sorted from blood. This sequence originates from a man aged 18 to 29 in good health. The rearrangement uses TRBV6-1 and TRBJ2-7, with D unresolved. CDR3 nucleotides: TGTGCCAGCAGTGAAGGGCTACACAACTCCTACGAGCAGTACTTC. The encoded protein is CASSEGLHNSYEQYF.